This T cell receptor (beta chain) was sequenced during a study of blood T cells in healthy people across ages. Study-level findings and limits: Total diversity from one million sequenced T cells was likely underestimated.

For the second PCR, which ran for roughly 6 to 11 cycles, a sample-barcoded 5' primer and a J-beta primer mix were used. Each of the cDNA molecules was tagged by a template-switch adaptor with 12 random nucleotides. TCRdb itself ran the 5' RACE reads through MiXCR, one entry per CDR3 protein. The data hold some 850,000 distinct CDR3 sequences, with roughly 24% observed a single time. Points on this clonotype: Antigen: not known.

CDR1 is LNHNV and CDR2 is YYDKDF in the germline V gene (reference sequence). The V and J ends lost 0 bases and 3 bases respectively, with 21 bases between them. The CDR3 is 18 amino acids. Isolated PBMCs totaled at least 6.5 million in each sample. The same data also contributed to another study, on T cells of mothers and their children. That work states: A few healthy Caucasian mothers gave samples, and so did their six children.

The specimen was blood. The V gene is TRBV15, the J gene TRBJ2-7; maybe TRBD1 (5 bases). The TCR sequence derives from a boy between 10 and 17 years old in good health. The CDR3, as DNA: TGTGCCACCAGCAGAGATCCGAGACAGAGACCGATCCTCTACGAGCAGTACTTC. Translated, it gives CATSRDPRQRPILYEQYF.